This T cell receptor (beta chain) was sequenced in a study of T-cell reconstitution after alpha-beta-depleted transplantation in children. Overall study findings and caveats: Expanded clones from the graft, numbering several hundred, reportedly supplied alpha-beta T cells about two months after transplant. From surviving recipient T cells and thymic progenitors came the high day-60 TCRbeta diversity observed in some patients. Fresh T-cell production supplied most of the T-cell counts and diversity seen one year after transplant.

This clonotype has only a few counts. Its matching antigen is unknown. Unique molecular identifiers were incorporated during preparation of the TCRbeta library. TCRdb used MiXCR to reprocess the PCR reads, holding one entry per CDR3 protein. Seen here are almost 600,000 distinct CDR3 sequences, 27% observed once, and the top ten hold about a third. The CDR3 runs to 15 residues. In germline, CDR1 is SGDLS, CDR2 YYNGEE. Trimming cost V 0 bases and J 3 bases; bases outside gene matches: 4. The V and J genes are TRBV9 and TRBJ2-7; 9 positions match TRBD2. The input for sequencing was PBMCs, taken before TCRalphabeta/CD19-depleted stem cell transplant. The clonotype comes from a boy under two years old with Wiskott-Aldrich syndrome, due to receive a stem cell transplant. The CDR3 coding sequence is TGTGCCAGCAGCGTAGCCCCAGCGGGAGGCTACGAGCAGTACTTC. This translates into CASSVAPAGGYEQYF.